This TCR beta chain was obtained from a study of vaccination effects on CD4 cells after COVID-19. Turning to the study itself: The cohort was immunized with two doses of either the BNT162b2 or mRNA-1273 vaccine.

Here immunoSEQ multiplex PCR was the method, and the copy in TCRdb shows in-frame clones only, minus some. The sample gives about 79,000 clones, roughly 74% of which show up once; under 2% is in the top ten. Points on this clone: What it binds is unknown.

The germline V gene has CDR1 SGHRS and CDR2 YFSETQ. Trimming at V came to 0 bases and at J to 4 bases, leaving 4 bases not matched to a gene. The CDR3 loop spans 16 amino acids. Before sequencing took place, the ViraFEST assay used viral peptide pools to expand antigen-specific CD4+ T cells. Culture lasted roughly eleven days before CD4+ T cell isolation. The rearrangement joins TRBV5-1 to TRBJ2-3; 11 nucleotides match TRBD2. The clonotype comes from a human donor who received a COVID-19 vaccine. The sample in question was CD4+ T cells from PBMCs cultured with HCoV-229E spike peptides, obtained before COVID-19 vaccination. This chain's CDR3 is CASSLDSGGGPDTQYF. For the CDR3, the DNA is TGCGCCAGCAGCTTGGATAGCGGGGGGGGGCCAGATACGCAGTATTTT.